The source of this TCR beta chain is a study of tumor-infiltrating lymphocytes in primary liver carcinoma. Overall study: Through surgical resection, the patients' primary liver carcinoma was treated. Study findings and constraints: Researchers found tumor-adjacent and tumor-blood pairs overlapped less than tumor region pairs.

Details on this clonotype: Its cognate antigen is unknown. An end of the junction does not agree with germline; a read error may underlie this.

From germline, CDR1 is SGHNT and CDR2 YYREEE (reference sequence). This CDR3 spans 14 amino acids. Both blood RNA, taken from unsorted whole blood, and germline DNA were extracted. A primer matching the constant region was used to make TCR beta cDNA from 500 ng of total RNA. Three nested multiplex PCR rounds, a slightly modified ARM-PCR method, built the TCR beta libraries. With TRBV1-TRBV30 forward primers and a C-beta reverse primer, the first two PCR rounds were run for roughly 10 cycles each. A single record per CDR3 protein comes from TCRdb applying MiXCR to the multiplex PCR reads. The sample has 300,000 to 400,000 distinct CDR3 sequences; approximately 65% are singletons.

The chain carries TRBV5-4 and TRBJ2-1; D unclear. The source is a man aged 40-55 years with primary liver carcinoma and hepatitis B virus infection. The sequenced material came from peripheral blood. CDR3 coding DNA: TGTGTCAGCAGCGATCGGACGAAGAACAATGAGCAGTTCTTC. This translates into CVSSDRTKNNEQFF.